The 7 T cell receptor beta chains below all came from one sample that was sequenced in a study of blood T cells in healthy people across ages (dated by TCRdb to 2013 to 2016). Library preparation employed 5' RACE. This sample was sequenced with an Illumina HiSeq 2500. A second PCR of roughly 7 to 11 cycles was run with a J-beta primer mix and a sample-barcoded 5' primer. TCRdb itself trimmed the public reads at Q25 with fastp, ran MiXCR and retained productive beta chains. When rows share a CDR3 protein, they turn into one entry using the most common DNA and genes. The sample yields hundreds of thousands of distinct CDR3 sequences; about 21% were counted once. The top ten constitute 3% to 4% of the sample. Sequenced: blood. These receptor sequences come from a man between 65 and 80 years old in good health.

This clonotype was seen repeatedly, ten times or more. This chain links TRBV7-8 with TRBJ2-3; TRBD2 aligns across 12 bases. This CDR3 spans 21 amino acids. Germline CDR1 SGHVS, CDR2 FQNEAQ. The trim removed 5 bases at V and 0 bases at J, leaving 18 bases unmatched. CDR3 DNA sequence: TGTGCCAGCAGCATCCGATTCCCGACTAGCGGGAGCACCTCTAGCACAGATACGCAGTATTTT. Translating it yields CASSIRFPTSGSTSSTDTQYF.

This rearrangement joins TRBV18 to TRBJ2-1; 7 nucleotides align to TRBD1. CDR3 length: 15 amino acids. Germline CDR1 KGHSH, CDR2 LQKENI. Losses at the gene ends were 4 bases for V and 7 bases for J; bases not matched to a gene: 10. The CDR3 nucleotides read TGTGCCAGCTCACTACTAGACAGGGCCGAGAATGAGCAGTTCTTC. Translated: CASSLLDRAENEQFF.

V usage is TRBV5-1 and J usage is TRBJ2-5, with 8 nucleotides matching TRBD1. Germline V CDR1 and CDR2: SGHRS, YFSETQ. After removal of 3 bases from V and 1 base from J, the junction contained 5 bases not matched to a gene. The CDR3 is made up of 15 amino acids. Here the CDR3 DNA reads TGCGCCAGCAGCTCAGGACAGGGCTTCCAAGAGACCCAGTACTTC. Protein sequence: CASSSGQGFQETQYF.

This clonotype was observed a handful of times. The rearrangement links TRBV20-1 to TRBJ2-1; 7 nucleotides match TRBD1. CDR1 is DFQATT, CDR2 SNEGSKA, per germline (reference sequence). V lost 5 bases and J lost 2; bases outside the gene matches: 9. This CDR3 has 15 amino acids. CDR3 loop: CSAQAAGGPYNEQFF. As DNA, the CDR3 is TGCAGTGCTCAAGCGGCAGGGGGACCCTACAATGAGCAGTTCTTC.

Here the CDR3 reads CASSSSGRAHEQFF. Written as DNA, the CDR3 is TGTGCCAGCAGCTCTAGCGGGAGGGCCCATGAGCAGTTCTTC. V gene TRBV6-2 or TRBV6-3 combines with J gene TRBJ2-1; 12 bases are a match to TRBD2. This CDR3 has 14 amino acids. Trimming cost V 6 bases and J 8 bases; bases outside gene matches: 5. The germline gives CDR1 MNHEY, CDR2 SVGEGT.

In this sample, this clonotype turned up a few times. V is TRBV9 and J is TRBJ2-3; no clear D. This CDR3 has 14 residues. Looked up from germline, CDR1 is SGDLS and CDR2 is YYNGEE. The ends were cut back, 0 bases at V and 4 bases at J, with 9 bases in the middle. The CDR3 region is CASSVVAAPDTQYF. The CDR3 coding sequence is TGTGCCAGCAGCGTAGTGGCTGCCCCAGATACGCAGTATTTT.

This clonotype was seen only a few times. The V call is TRBV19, the J call TRBJ2-5; D may match TRBD1 or TRBD2 (6 bases each). The J call may be incorrect, as the DNA end agrees better with TRBJ2-7. The CDR3 runs 13 residues. From germline, CDR1 is LNHDA and CDR2 SQIVND (reference sequence). CDR3 protein: CASRGPGSYEQYF. For the CDR3, the DNA is TGTGCCAGTCGGGGGCCGGGCTCCTACGAGCAGTACTTC.